This T cell receptor (beta chain) was found in a study of human T cells and chemical hapten exposure. Time point here: patch test 3, about 24 weeks after DPC sensitization. Treatment specified: therapeutic diphenylcyclopropenone sensitization with weekly scalp DPC. Venepuncture was done earlier than the placement of each patch test. General study points: Expanded TCR counts at PT1 were positively correlated with the patch test score.

V dropped 4 bases and J dropped 5; count of bases not matched to a gene: 10. The CDR3 spans 16 residues. Germline-derived CDR1 and CDR2 are SGHNT and YYREEE (reference sequence). This clonotype was counted many times. Its antigen is as yet unknown. One entry per CDR3 protein results from TCRdb running MiXCR on the RACE reads. This sample carries roughly 64,000 distinct CDR3 sequences, 9.5% to 12% of them seen once, and the ten largest clones take roughly 2.1%. This clonotype was sampled from a woman aged 25 to 39 with alopecia areata. Some clones in this sample may be carry-over from other donors' samples. The rearrangement joins TRBV5-4 to TRBJ2-3; 10 positions match TRBD1. This sample comprised whole blood, obtained in connection with sensitization to the hapten diphenylcyclopropenone (DPC). CDR3 bases: TGTGCCAGCAGCCAAAAAAGACAGGGGGCAGGAGATACGCAGTATTTT. Translation gives CASSQKRQGAGDTQYF.